The clone carrying this T cell receptor beta chain appeared once. Its antigen is undetermined. The sample is drawn from a study of beta chain features in type 1 diabetes. General study results and limits: Across all four CD4+ subsets, people with type 1 diabetes showed modestly shorter TCRB CDR3s. HLA effects on TCRB rearrangement stayed unresolved here.

The germline V gene encodes CDR1 MNHNS and CDR2 SASEGT. V was pared by 10 bases and J by 12 bases, with 12 bases of the junction left unmatched. There are 13 residues in the CDR3. The sequenced template was cDNA made from the entire isolated RNA. Clones were sequenced by immunoSEQ multiplex PCR, and TCRdb holds only the in-frame ones, with some missing. Of 41,000 or so clones in the sample, 65% to 80% were seen once. The J gene is TRBJ2-5, the V gene TRBV6-1, with 12 bases that match TRBD2. The sample taken for sequencing was Tregs from blood. The source is a man aged 25 to 45 with type 1 diabetes. Some clones in this sample may be carry-over from other donors' samples. The CDR3 region is CATATSGGPSEYF. The CDR3 region has the DNA TGTGCCACCGCGACTAGCGGGGGCCCATCGGAGTACTTC.